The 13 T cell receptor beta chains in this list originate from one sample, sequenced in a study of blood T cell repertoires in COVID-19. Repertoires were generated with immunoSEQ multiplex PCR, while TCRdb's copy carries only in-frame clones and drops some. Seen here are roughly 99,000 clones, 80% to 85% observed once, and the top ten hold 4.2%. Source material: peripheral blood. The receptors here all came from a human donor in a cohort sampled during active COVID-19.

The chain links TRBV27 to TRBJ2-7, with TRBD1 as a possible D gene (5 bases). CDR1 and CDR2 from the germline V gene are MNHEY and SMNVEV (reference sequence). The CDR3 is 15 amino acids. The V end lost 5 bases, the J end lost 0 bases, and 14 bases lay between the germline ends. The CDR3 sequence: CASSAKPQGSYEQYF. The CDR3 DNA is TGTGCCAGCAGTGCGAAACCTCAGGGCTCCTACGAGCAGTACTTC.

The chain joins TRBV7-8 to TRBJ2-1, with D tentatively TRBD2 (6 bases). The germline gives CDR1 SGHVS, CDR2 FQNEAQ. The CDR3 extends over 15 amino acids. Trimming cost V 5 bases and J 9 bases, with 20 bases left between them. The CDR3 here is CASSPGLASGSEQFF. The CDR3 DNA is TGTGCCAGCAGCCCCGGTCTAGCCTCCGGGAGTGAGCAGTTCTTC.

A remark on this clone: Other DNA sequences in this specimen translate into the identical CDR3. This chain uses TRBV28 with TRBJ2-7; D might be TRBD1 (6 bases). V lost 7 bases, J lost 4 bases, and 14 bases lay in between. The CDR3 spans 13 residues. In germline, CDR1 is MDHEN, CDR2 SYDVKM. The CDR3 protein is CASNFGQPYEQYF. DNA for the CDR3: TGTGCCAGCAACTTCGGACAGCCTTACGAGCAGTACTTC.

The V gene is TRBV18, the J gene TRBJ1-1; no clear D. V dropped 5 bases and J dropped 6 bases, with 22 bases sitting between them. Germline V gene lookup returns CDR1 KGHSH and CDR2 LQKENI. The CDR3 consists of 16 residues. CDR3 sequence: CASSSEGRNSGSEAFF. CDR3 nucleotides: TGTGCCAGCTCATCGGAAGGACGGAACTCGGGGTCTGAAGCTTTCTTT. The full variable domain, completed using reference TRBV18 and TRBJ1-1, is NAGVMQNPRHLVRRRGQEARLRCSPMKGHSHVYWYRQLPEEGLKFMVYLQKENIIDESGMPKERFSAEFPKEGPSILRIQQVVRGDSAAYFCASSSEGRNSGSEAFFGQGTRLTVV.

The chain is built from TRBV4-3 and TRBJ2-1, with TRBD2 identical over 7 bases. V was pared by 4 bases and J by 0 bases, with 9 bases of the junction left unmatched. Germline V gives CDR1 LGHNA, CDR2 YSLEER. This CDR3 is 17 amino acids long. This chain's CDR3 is CASSRAWGGSSYNEQFF. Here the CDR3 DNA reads TGCGCCAGCAGCCGGGCTTGGGGGGGAAGCTCCTACAATGAGCAGTTCTTC.

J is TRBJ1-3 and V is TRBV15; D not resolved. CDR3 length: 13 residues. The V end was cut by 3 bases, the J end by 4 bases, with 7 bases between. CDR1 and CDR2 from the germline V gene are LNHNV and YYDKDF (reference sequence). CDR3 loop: CATSSTRGNTIYF. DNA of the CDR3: TGTGCCACCAGCAGCACTCGCGGAAACACCATATATTTT.

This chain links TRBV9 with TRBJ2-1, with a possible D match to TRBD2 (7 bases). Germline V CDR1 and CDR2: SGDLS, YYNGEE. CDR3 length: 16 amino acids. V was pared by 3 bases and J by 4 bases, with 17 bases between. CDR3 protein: CASSAWGGSPYNEQFF. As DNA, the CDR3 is TGTGCCAGCAGCGCCTGGGGGGGCAGTCCATACAATGAGCAGTTCTTC.

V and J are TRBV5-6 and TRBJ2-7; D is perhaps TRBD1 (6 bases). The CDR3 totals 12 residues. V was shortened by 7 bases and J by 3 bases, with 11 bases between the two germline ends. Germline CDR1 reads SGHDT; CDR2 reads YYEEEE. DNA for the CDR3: TGTGCCAGCCGGGACAATAACTACGAGCAGTACTTC. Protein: CASRDNNYEQYF.

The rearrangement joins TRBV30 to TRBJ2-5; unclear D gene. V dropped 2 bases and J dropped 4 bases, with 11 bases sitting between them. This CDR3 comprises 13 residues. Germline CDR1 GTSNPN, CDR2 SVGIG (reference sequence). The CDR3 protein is CAWSPTSGETQYF. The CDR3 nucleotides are TGTGCCTGGAGTCCTACGTCGGGAGAGACCCAGTACTTC.

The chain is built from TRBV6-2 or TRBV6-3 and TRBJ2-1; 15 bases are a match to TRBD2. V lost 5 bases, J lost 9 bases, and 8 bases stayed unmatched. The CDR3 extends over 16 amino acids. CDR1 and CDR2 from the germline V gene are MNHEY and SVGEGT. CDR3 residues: CASSLWTSGRATEQFF. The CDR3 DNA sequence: TGTGCCAGCAGTCTCTGGACTAGCGGGAGGGCCACTGAGCAGTTCTTC.

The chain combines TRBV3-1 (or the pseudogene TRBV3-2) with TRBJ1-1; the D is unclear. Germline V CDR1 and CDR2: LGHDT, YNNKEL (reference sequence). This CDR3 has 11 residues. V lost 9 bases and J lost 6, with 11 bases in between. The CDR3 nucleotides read TGTGCCAGTCTAGCCGGGTCTGAAGCTTTCTTT. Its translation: CASLAGSEAFF.

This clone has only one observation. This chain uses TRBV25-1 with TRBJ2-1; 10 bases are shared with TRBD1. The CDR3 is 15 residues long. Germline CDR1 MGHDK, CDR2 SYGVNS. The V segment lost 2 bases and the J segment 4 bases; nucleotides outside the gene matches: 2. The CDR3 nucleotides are TGTGCCAGCAGTGAAGACAGGGGGCCTTACAATGAGCAGTTCTTC. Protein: CASSEDRGPYNEQFF.

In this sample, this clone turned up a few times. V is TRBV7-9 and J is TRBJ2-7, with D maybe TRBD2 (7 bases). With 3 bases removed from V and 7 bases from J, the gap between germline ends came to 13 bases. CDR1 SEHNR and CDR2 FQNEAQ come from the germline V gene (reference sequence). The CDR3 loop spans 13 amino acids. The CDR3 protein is CASSFAGAGEQYV. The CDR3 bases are TGTGCCAGCAGCTTTGCGGGGGCGGGAGAGCAGTACGTC.